This TCR beta chain derives from a study of T-cell reconstitution after alpha-beta-depleted transplantation in children. During its preparation, the TCRbeta library received unique molecular identifiers. From the PCR reads, TCRdb called clonotypes with MiXCR, one entry per CDR3 protein. There are about 500,000 distinct CDR3 sequences in the sample; 32% occur only once, and 2.4% lies in the top ten. The CDR3 covers 13 residues. Trimming cost V 8 bases and J 5 bases; bases outside gene matches: 7. Sequencing was performed on PBMCs from the stem cell graft donor, taken from the stem cell graft. V gene TRBV12-3 or TRBV12-4 combines with J gene TRBJ2-3, with TRBD2 matching 7 bases. This TCR was sampled from a human donor who donated a stem cell graft to a child with aplastic anemia. The DNA for the CDR3 is TGTGCCAGCGGCGCGGGAGAAGGAGATACGCAGTATTTT. This sequence encodes CASGAGEGDTQYF.